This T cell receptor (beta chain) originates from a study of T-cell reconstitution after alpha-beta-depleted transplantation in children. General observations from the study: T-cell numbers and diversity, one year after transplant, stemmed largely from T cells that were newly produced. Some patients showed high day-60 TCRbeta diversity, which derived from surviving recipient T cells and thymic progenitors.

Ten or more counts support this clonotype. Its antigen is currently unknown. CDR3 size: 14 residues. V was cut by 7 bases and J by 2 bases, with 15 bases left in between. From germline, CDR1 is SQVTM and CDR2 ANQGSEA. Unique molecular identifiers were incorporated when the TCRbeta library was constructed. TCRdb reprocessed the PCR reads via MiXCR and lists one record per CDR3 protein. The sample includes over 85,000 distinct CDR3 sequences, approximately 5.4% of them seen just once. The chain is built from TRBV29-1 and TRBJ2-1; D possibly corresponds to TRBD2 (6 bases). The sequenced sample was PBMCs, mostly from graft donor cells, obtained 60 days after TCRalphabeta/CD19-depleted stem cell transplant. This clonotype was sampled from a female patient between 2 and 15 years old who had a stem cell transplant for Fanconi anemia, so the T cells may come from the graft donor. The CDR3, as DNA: TGCAGCGCCTCACGTCGGGGGACCTACAATGAGCAGTTCTTC. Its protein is CSASRRGTYNEQFF.